The text below deals with one TCR beta chain. Only a few counts were recorded for this clone. The antigen it binds to is not known. The record has no base qualities; no much larger clone is one base away. The data originate from a study of cytomegalovirus exposure and HLA in healthy donors (dated by TCRdb to about 2017). About the investigation overall: According to an earlier analysis of around 600 of the donors, about 179 million T cells yielded 100 million or so unique TCR beta sequences and about 300 Gb of sequence data. Approximately 300 gigabases of sequencing data and tens of millions of unique TCR sequences were included in an early release covering 550 to 650 HLA-typed donors. The genetic ancestry cluster associated with self-reported Caucasian donors included over 65% of the roughly 390 genotyped donors. The study aimed to test whether cataloging public T cell receptors could reveal signatures of past pathogen exposure. The T cell repertoires of 670 or so subjects were profiled by immunosequencing and related to cytomegalovirus serostatus. A separate validation cohort of about 110 different subjects was used in addition to the 666-subject first cohort. High-throughput TCR immunosequencing, statistical association of individual TCRs with disease status, and machine learning were combined to predict cytomegalovirus infection status. In a later analysis, previously published TCR beta repertoires from 500 to 750 donors were re-analyzed and high-resolution HLA genotyping was added so that TCR occurrence patterns could be studied. Rather than using new phenotypic data, the later analysis identified candidate immune exposures from TCR beta sequences and from how often those sequences occurred across donors. In an earlier analysis of a few hundred of the donors, high-throughput TCR beta sequencing was used to judge whether each TCR beta V gene segment behaved as functional or pseudogenic. Donor age, sex, ethnicity and CMV serostatus were compiled together with the repertoire data. A later genetic analysis used genome-wide SNP genotypes for about 65% of the roughly 670 donors, treating that subset as a discovery cohort. All discovery cohort repertoires had been generated using a single sequencing platform. HLA typing covered class I and class II loci at four-digit resolution. The number of donors typed differed by locus, with about 629-630 for A, B, C, DRB1 and DQB1, roughly 550 for DQA1, under 610 for DPA1, and 472 for DPB1. Because of strong linkage in the cohort, roughly five DR-DQ haplotypes were treated as single units for association and clustering. On average, around 240,000 unique TCR beta nucleotide sequences were sequenced per donor among 300 to 500 genotyped donors of the cohort, with roughly a sixth of those sequences being non-productive.

The protocol used for the library was the immunoSEQ multiplex PCR assay. For the multiplex PCR, a mixture combining 60 forward primers for TCR Vbeta segments and 13 reverse primers for TCR Jbeta segments was used. The CDR3 region of rearranged TCR beta genes was amplified from genomic DNA by a multiplex PCR assay. Amplified TCR beta libraries were sequenced as 87-base-pair reads on the Illumina HiSeq System. Per the original workflow: A later analysis counted tens of millions of unique TCR beta chains across the 650 to 700 repertoires, and about 10 million of these chains were shared by at least two donors. To remove PCR and sequencing errors, raw reads were error-corrected and collapsed into unique sequences using a nearest-neighbor algorithm that merged closely related sequences. Alignment of CDR3 sequences to IMGT reference sequences was used to assign V, D and J gene segments. Each retained sequence needed at least a six-nucleotide match to both a V gene segment and a J gene segment. Rearrangements were classified as productive when the CDR3 lacked stop codons and remained in frame with V and J, and all other rearrangements were classified as non-productive. CDR3 was defined according to IMGT convention as the region running from the second conserved V-encoded cysteine to the conserved J-encoded phenylalanine. The earlier analysis of about 640 of the donors excluded any sequence lacking an unambiguous match to a single V gene segment. An earlier analysis of some 610 of the donors called V segments functional above 56.7% productive rearrangements and segregating when the between-donor standard deviation exceeded 5%. To diagnose cytomegalovirus status from the catalog of TCR beta chain sequences, a statistical classification framework was built. A later analysis assigned V and J genes by comparing TCR nucleotide sequences with IMGT/GENE-DB human TR gene sequences. The TCRdist pipeline was used in a later analysis to assign CDR3 sequences and most-parsimonious VDJ recombination scenarios. In a later analysis, each TCR beta chain was defined by its CDR3 amino acid sequence together with its V-gene family, and reads lacking a unique V-gene family were excluded. In a later analysis, around 600 highly shared, low-generation-probability nucleotide sequences were removed to address suspected cross-contamination and a sequencing artifact. In a later analysis, a clonal expansion index for each public chain was calculated from normalized within-repertoire ranks of inferred template counts. A later analysis computed generation probabilities with a VDJ recombination model fitted to out-of-frame rearrangements, and checked the results against IGoR. In a later analysis, TCR-TCR, TCR-HLA and TCR-CMV co-occurrence was scored with hypergeometric tests, and a repertoire-size bias correction was applied to TCR pairs. A later analysis estimated false discovery rates by permuting HLA or CMV assignments 20 times. In a later analysis, co-occurring TCRs were grouped using DBSCAN, and TCRdist sequence similarity was added for clustering within HLA-allele-positive subsets. For co-occurrence clustering, repertoires with fewer than 30,000 or more than 120,000 public chains were excluded, along with four to six repertoires with anomalous nucleotide sharing. Entries here come from immuneACCESS through TCRdb and include only in-frame sequences with V and J called. Some clones fail to appear in such tables; in the studies checked, an unresolved V gene covers under half of the shortfall, and the cause of the remainder is unknown. V, J and clone size are those of that table, while D and trimming were read from the DNA. For this sample there are over 150,000 clones; about 81% appear just once. The ten largest clonotypes hold 2.5% to 3.5% of the sample.

V is reduced by 5 bases and J by 2 bases, leaving a spacing of 16 bases between them. The CDR3 covers 15 residues, taking in both the cysteine and the phenylalanine. CDR3 DNA only is kept here, 45 bases in frame from base 1. Taken from the germline V gene, the CDR1 and CDR2 loops are KGHSH and LQKENI. Points the paper makes about the study in general: This cohort had only TCR beta chains sequenced, and the lack of alpha or paired-chain data limited which features could be detected. The 87-base-pair reads could not distinguish some IMGT-functional V segments, including TRBV6-2 and TRBV6-3, so those segments were excluded. In a later genetic analysis, a missense DCLRE1C variant was associated with V-gene and J-gene trimming of TCR beta chains, and the association was replicated in an independent cohort. While some public TCRs were present in many individuals, most TCR sequences turned up only very rarely across donors. Because some donors lacked HLA typing at each locus, the association tests relied only on the typed subset. A later genetic analysis reported fewer N-insertions in productive TCRs among donors in an Asian-associated ancestry cluster than the roughly 640-donor mean. A cluster of highly shared sequence variants was judged likely to be a technical artifact of the sequencing pipeline. The presence/absence analyses assumed that sequencing depth was roughly uniform across donors, and that assumption may not be true. In a later analysis, HLA-associated TCR beta chains showed more clonal expansion and lower generation probabilities than non-associated chains that were equally common. According to a later analysis, most CMV-associated TCR beta chains appeared to be HLA-restricted, and the HLA associations seemed to be driven largely by CMV exposure. The study gave a list of some 150 TCR beta chains associated with cytomegalovirus. In an earlier analysis of some 640 of the donors, most TCR beta V segments were observed in productive rearrangements about 87% or about 30% of the time, broadly matching IMGT annotations. A few of the identified cytomegalovirus-associated TCR beta chains were confirmed in vitro to be specific for cytomegalovirus antigens. In both the original and validation cohorts, the classifier was reported to diagnose cytomegalovirus status with high specificity and sensitivity. The earlier analysis of around 600 of the donors excluded 15 to 20 rarely observed V segments, including chromosome 9 orphons, because counts were too low. Linkage disequilibrium might explain the correlated functional status among segregating V segments, but an unknown experimental factor could not be ruled out. Assigning TCR associations to individual alleles was difficult when HLA alleles, especially DR and DQ, strongly co-occurred. A later analysis associated roughly 17,000 TCR beta sequences with specific HLA alleles at a false discovery rate of 0.05. According to a later analysis, TCR association rates differed among HLA loci, with DRB1 alleles showing the most associated TCRs and HLA-C alleles showing the fewest. Immune exposure information for the cohort was limited to CMV serostatus. A later analysis reported that several top co-occurrence clusters appeared linked to parvovirus B19, influenza, CMV and Epstein-Barr virus. A further reported finding was that TCR beta sequences accurately predicted the HLA-A and HLA-B alleles for most subjects in the first cohort. It was suggested by the authors that the approach could potentially be generalized to other disease states and immunological phenotypes.

The cohort consisted of hundreds of healthy bone marrow donors. Cohort members were all nominally healthy when sampled, although unrecorded immune exposures were likely present. The donor tested CMV seropositive and was one of the 289 seropositive cohort members. Every donor gave a peripheral blood sample, and the peripheral blood mononuclear cells from that sample were used for TCR beta sequencing. The Qiagen DNeasy Blood Extraction Kit was used to extract genomic DNA from the blood cell samples. The sequence was obtained from a woman aged 50 to 60 in good health and CMV-seropositive. The V and J genes are TRBV18 and TRBJ2-7; perhaps TRBD1 is the D gene, with 6 bases matching. The sample was PBMCs. This receptor carries the CDR3 CASSTAADSTYEQYF. In nucleotide form, the sequence is TGTGCCAGCTCAACAGCCGCGGACAGTACCTACGAGCAGTACTTC.